Shown below are 2 T cell receptor beta chains from a single sample sequenced in a study of human T cells and chemical hapten exposure. TCRdb itself ran the RACE reads through MiXCR, one entry per CDR3 protein. The sample includes about 110,000 distinct CDR3 sequences, 9.2% of them seen just once. This sample's time point: patch test 2, 6 weeks after DPC sensitization. Treatment of the sample: therapeutic diphenylcyclopropenone sensitization with weekly scalp DPC. Sample: whole blood, taken in connection with sensitization to the hapten diphenylcyclopropenone (DPC). Every receptor here comes from a woman aged 40 to 50 with alopecia areata. Some clones in this sample may be carry-over from other donors' samples.

The chain couples TRBV6-2 or TRBV6-3 to TRBJ2-5, with 12 positions matching TRBD2. Losses at the gene ends were 5 bases for V and 4 bases for J; bases not matched to a gene: 11. The length of the CDR3 is 17 residues. Per the germline V gene, CDR1 is MNHEY and CDR2 is SVGEGT. The CDR3 nucleotides are TGTGCCAGCAGTACGACTCTAGCGGGGGGGCCCCCAGAGACCCAGTACTTC. This translates into CASSTTLAGGPPETQYF.

This clonotype has more than one count but fewer than ten. The J gene is TRBJ1-5, the V gene TRBV13; D gene uncertain. With 3 bases removed from V and 5 bases from J, the gap between germline ends came to 14 bases. Per the germline V gene, CDR1 is PRHDT and CDR2 is FYEKMQ (reference sequence). This CDR3 comprises 15 residues. CDR3 residues: CASSFYGDPHQPQHF. In DNA, the CDR3 is TGTGCCAGCAGCTTTTACGGGGATCCCCATCAGCCCCAGCATTTT.